The rows below give T cell receptor beta chains drawn from one sample of a study of blood T cell repertoires in COVID-19. Only in-frame clones appear in the TCRdb table, and some are missing; sequencing was by immunoSEQ multiplex PCR. The table records 85,000 to 100,000 clones, roughly three quarters of them present only once. What was sequenced was peripheral blood. These receptors were collected from a human donor in a cohort sampled during active COVID-19. CDR3s leave out the opening cysteine and the closing phenylalanine or tryptophan. The D gene is left open where the match is weak.

ASSPQAQRGGTQY TRBJ2-5 TRBV18 TRBD2 13
ASSKSSGIVLYEQY TRBJ2-7 TRBV21-1 . 14
ASSQGGRPSYEQY TRBJ2-7 TRBV19 TRBD2 13
ASGLGLAGAYDEQF TRBJ2-1 TRBV12-5 TRBD2 14
ASSGAGGRGNEQY TRBJ2-7 TRBV28 TRBD2 13
ASRLADLGTGELF TRBJ2-2 TRBV5-1 TRBD2 13
ASTLSYNEQF TRBJ2-1 TRBV2 . 10
ASSGSGTSGSTDTQY TRBJ2-3 TRBV19 TRBD2 15
ASLSGQAYTGELF TRBJ2-2 TRBV5-1 TRBD1 13
ASSVGLARADTQY TRBJ2-3 TRBV9 . 13
ATSRDHTSEDEQF TRBJ2-1 TRBV15 TRBD2 13
ASSQGLAGALVEQF TRBJ2-1 TRBV7-8 TRBD2 14
ASSLNPRGTSGKYNEQF TRBJ2-1 TRBV5-5 TRBD2 17
ASSRTGISNQPQH TRBJ1-5 TRBV6-2/TRBV6-3 . 13
ASRPEEAGGHYGYT TRBJ1-2 TRBV19 TRBD1 14
ASRMWQDYGYT TRBJ1-2 TRBV5-4 . 11
ASKLAVSSYEQY TRBJ2-7 TRBV5-6 TRBD2 12
ASSQPDRTFYGYT TRBJ1-2 TRBV4-1 . 13
ASSQDDGLETEAF TRBJ1-1 TRBV3-1/TRBV3-2 . 13
ASSLEGDREQY TRBJ2-7 TRBV7-2 . 11
ASSPGQGSGYEQY TRBJ2-7 TRBV28 TRBD1 13
ASSQAVSVRTSGRNEQF TRBJ2-1 TRBV3-1/TRBV3-2 TRBD2 17
ASSHGGSGEKLF TRBJ1-4 TRBV3-1/TRBV3-2 . 12
ASSRGERDTEAF TRBJ1-1 TRBV5-1 . 12
ASSTIRDYNEQF TRBJ2-1 TRBV18 . 12
SVEVRYSSGANVLT TRBJ2-6 TRBV29-1 . 14
ASSDSGQGQGTQY TRBJ2-3 TRBV6-5 TRBD1 13
AWRHYRHKSNMNTEAF TRBJ1-1 TRBV30 . 16
ASTRLAITENGELF TRBJ2-2 TRBV28 TRBD2 14
AITRDRDNSPLH TRBJ1-6 TRBV19 TRBD1 12
ASRWTGENTEAF TRBJ1-1 TRBV7-2 TRBD1 12
ASSVRLALAGGVTDTQY TRBJ2-3 TRBV6-1 TRBD2 17
ASIQGNDEKLF TRBJ1-4 TRBV19 . 11
ASSFGSSYEQY TRBJ2-7 TRBV5-1 . 11
ASSFLTTGYEQY TRBJ2-7 TRBV5-1 . 12
ASSPTSSGWRADTQY TRBJ2-3 TRBV7-9 TRBD2 15